The clone carrying this T cell receptor (beta chain) was counted between two and nine times. The antigen is not known. Donors consisted of healthy bone marrow donors. With 60 Vbeta and 13 Jbeta primers, the PCR was carried out. Original methodology: The count from a later analysis was tens of millions of unique TCR beta chains, about 10 million of them shared. Produced via immunoSEQ multiplex PCR; TCRdb's table is partial and in-frame only. That table supplies the V and J calls and clone size; D and trimming were determined from the DNA. The sample includes some 120,000 clones, 75% to 85% seen only once; the top ten take 3% to 3.5%. This sample was included in a study of cytomegalovirus exposure and HLA in healthy donors. Study conclusions and caveats: Sequence variants that were highly shared formed a cluster that was likely a sequencing artifact.

Trimming removed 1 base from V and 7 bases from J, with 12 bases in between. The CDR3 covers 14 residues. From germline, CDR1 is SGHDT and CDR2 YYEEEE. Sample: PBMCs. The rearrangement uses TRBV5-6 and TRBJ1-5; no firm D call. This sequence was found in a male donor in good health and CMV-seronegative. The CDR3, as DNA: TGTGCCAGCAGCTTGAGTCGTGGGGAGCAGCCCCAGCATTTT. Protein: CASSLSRGEQPQHF.